This TCR beta chain was sequenced for a study of a mutant IDH1 vaccine in newly diagnosed glioma. Study-level background: Patients were started on vaccination 4-6 weeks after radiotherapy alone, or with temozolomide cycles. Every participant had undergone radiotherapy, temozolomide, or both before, and most underwent both.

As concerns this clone: Its matching antigen is unknown.

Time point of the sample: week 35, safety follow-up. Doses consisted of 300 ug of mutant IDH1 20-mer peptide each, paired with topical imiquimod. Data came from immunoSEQ multiplex PCR; TCRdb stores just in-frame clones and leaves some out. The sample gives about 32,000 clones, roughly 86% of which show up once; approximately 15% is in the top ten. Trimming cost V 2 bases and J 0 bases; bases outside gene matches: 6. CDR1 SGDLS and CDR2 YYNGEE come from the germline V gene. The CDR3 loop spans 19 amino acids. The input for sequencing was PBMCs, taken from a glioma patient whose treatment included an IDH1 peptide vaccine. This TCR derives from a man aged 30-40 years with glioma. The V call is TRBV9, the J call TRBJ2-1; the match to TRBD2 covers 15 bases. CDR3 protein: CASSVGLAGGPSSYNEQFF. The CDR3, as DNA: TGTGCCAGCAGCGTGGGACTAGCGGGGGGACCGAGCTCCTACAATGAGCAGTTCTTC.